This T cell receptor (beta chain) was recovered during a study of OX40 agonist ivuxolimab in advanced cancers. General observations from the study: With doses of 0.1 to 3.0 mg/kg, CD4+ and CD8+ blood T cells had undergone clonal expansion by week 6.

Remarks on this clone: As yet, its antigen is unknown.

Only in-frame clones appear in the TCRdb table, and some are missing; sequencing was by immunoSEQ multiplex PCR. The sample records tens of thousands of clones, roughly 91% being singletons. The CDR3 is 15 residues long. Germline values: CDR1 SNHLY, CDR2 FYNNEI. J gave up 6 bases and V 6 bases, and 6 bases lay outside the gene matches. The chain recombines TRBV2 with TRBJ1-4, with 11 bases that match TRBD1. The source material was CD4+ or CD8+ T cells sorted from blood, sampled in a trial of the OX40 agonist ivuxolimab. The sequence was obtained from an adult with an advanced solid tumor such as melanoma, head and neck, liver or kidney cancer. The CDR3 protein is CASRDPGQGDEKLFF. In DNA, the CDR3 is TGTGCCAGCAGGGACCCGGGACAGGGGGATGAAAAACTGTTTTTT.